This T cell receptor beta chain comes out of a study of T-cell reconstitution after alpha-beta-depleted transplantation in children. Findings and caveats of the study: Some patients showed high day-60 TCRbeta diversity, which derived from surviving recipient T cells and thymic progenitors. Newly generated T cells supplied most T-cell counts and diversity one year post-transplant. Several hundred expanded graft clones reportedly supplied alpha-beta T cells about two months after transplant.

The table lists this clonotype with many counts. What it binds is not known. TCRbeta library preparation incorporated unique molecular identifiers. From the PCR reads, TCRdb called clonotypes with MiXCR, one entry per CDR3 protein. The table lists approximately 300,000 distinct CDR3 sequences, around a tenth of them singletons, with just under 7.5% in the top ten. This CDR3 spans 14 amino acids. Germline-derived CDR1 and CDR2 are MDHEN and SYDVKM. V dropped 3 bases and J dropped 5; count of bases not matched to a gene: 3. The sample here was PBMCs, taken before TCRalphabeta/CD19-depleted stem cell transplant. The rearrangement joins TRBV28 to TRBJ2-4, with 8 bases aligning to TRBD1. The TCR comes from a boy in the first two years of life with acute myeloid leukemia, due to receive a stem cell transplant. The CDR3 spells CASSFQGAQNIQYF. CDR3 DNA: TGTGCCAGCAGTTTTCAGGGGGCGCAAAACATTCAGTACTTC.